This T cell receptor beta chain came from a study of cytomegalovirus exposure and HLA in healthy donors. In the PCR, 60 Vbeta and 13 Jbeta primers were used. Sequencing was performed with immunoSEQ multiplex PCR; in TCRdb, only in-frame clones are kept and a portion is missing. The sample has 75,000 to 100,000 clones; over 65% are singletons. The CDR3 sequence is 13 residues long. Deletions cut 4 bases from V and 5 bases from J, with 12 bases between. Germline loops: CDR1 SGHNT, CDR2 YYREEE (reference sequence). J is TRBJ2-5 and V is TRBV5-4; D remains ambiguous. The material sequenced was PBMCs. The TCR comes from a man aged 40-50 years in good health and CMV-seronegative. CDR3 bases: TGTGCCAGCAGCCCGGAGTGGTCGGAGACCCAGTACTTC. Protein: CASSPEWSETQYF.